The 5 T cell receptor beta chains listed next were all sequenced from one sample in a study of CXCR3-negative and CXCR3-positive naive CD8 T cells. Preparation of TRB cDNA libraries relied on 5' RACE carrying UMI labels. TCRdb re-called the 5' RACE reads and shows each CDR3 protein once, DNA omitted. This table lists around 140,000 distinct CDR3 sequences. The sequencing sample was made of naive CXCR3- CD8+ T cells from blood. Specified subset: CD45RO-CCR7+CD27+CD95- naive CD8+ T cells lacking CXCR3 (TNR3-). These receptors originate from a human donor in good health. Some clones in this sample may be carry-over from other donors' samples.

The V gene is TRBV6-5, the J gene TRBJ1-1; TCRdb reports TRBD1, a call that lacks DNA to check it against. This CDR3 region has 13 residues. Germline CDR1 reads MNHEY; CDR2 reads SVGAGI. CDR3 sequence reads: CASSYEGRLEAFF.

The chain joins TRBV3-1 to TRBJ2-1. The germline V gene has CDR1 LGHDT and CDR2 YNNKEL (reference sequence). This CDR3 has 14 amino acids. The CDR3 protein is CASSQVVRYHEQFF.

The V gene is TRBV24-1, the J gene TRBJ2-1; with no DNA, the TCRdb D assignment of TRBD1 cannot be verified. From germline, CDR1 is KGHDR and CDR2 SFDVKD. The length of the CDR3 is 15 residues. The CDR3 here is CATSDSGGAFNEQFF.

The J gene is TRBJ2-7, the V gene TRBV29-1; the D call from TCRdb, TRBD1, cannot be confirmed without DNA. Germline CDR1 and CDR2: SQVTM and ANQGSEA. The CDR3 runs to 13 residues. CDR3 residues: CSVAGGETYEQYF.

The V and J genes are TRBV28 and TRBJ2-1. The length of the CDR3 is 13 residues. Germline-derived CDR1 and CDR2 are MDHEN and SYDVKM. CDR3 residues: CASSETLQNEQFF.